This T cell receptor (beta chain) was sequenced during a study of blood T cell dynamics during melanoma immunotherapy. As for time point: week 3, after first cycle of checkpoint inhibitor. This table comes from immunoSEQ multiplex PCR, and its TCRdb copy is limited to in-frame clones, with some not included. The sample contains about 10,000 clones, approximately 86% of which appear only once. Germline values: CDR1 ENHRY, CDR2 SYGVKD. V was shortened by 3 bases and J by 2 bases, with 7 bases between the two germline ends. This CDR3 spans 14 amino acids. The sample in question was blood, obtained from a patient treated with checkpoint blockade. V is TRBV10-3 and J is TRBJ1-4, with D possibly being TRBD1 (5 bases). The clonotype comes from a human donor with melanoma. As DNA, the CDR3 is TGTGCCATCAGTGAAGGGGCGACTAATGAAAAACTGTTTTTT. Translation: CAISEGATNEKLFF.